The rows below give T cell receptor beta chains drawn from one sample of a study of Ad26.COV2.S vaccination and SARS-CoV-2 variants. Some clones are missing from TCRdb's copy, which holds only in-frame ones; the method was immunoSEQ multiplex PCR. The profile covers about 350,000 clones, with about 89% appearing a single time and about 5% taken by the ten largest. The source material was peripheral blood, sampled in a trial of Ad26.COV2.S vaccine versus placebo. The receptors here all came from a person between 18 and 60 years old who received the Ad26.COV2.S COVID-19 vaccine or a placebo. CDR3s include the opening cysteine and the closing phenylalanine or tryptophan. Fields, in order: V gene, J gene, D gene, clone size, CDR3 protein, CDR3 DNA. A D gene is named only where the DNA matches it firmly. Clone size is stated in some rows and not others, as once, few, many or a class when expanded.

v_call: TRBV2
j_call: TRBJ2-1
d_call: TRBD2
clone_size: NA
cdr3_aa: CASSEESGRGDEQFF
cdr3_nt: TGTGCCAGCAGTGAAGAGAGCGGGAGAGGGGATGAGCAGTTCTTC

v_call: TRBV6-5
j_call: TRBJ1-6
d_call: NA
clone_size: NA
cdr3_aa: CASMGMLDSPLHF
cdr3_nt: TGTGCCAGCATGGGGATGTTGGATTCACCCCTCCACTTT

v_call: TRBV5-1
j_call: TRBJ1-1
d_call: NA
clone_size: NA
cdr3_aa: CASSLGDALGTEAFF
cdr3_nt: TGCGCCAGCAGCTTGGGGGACGCACTAGGGACTGAAGCTTTCTTT

v_call: TRBV5-1
j_call: TRBJ2-7
d_call: NA
clone_size: NA
cdr3_aa: CASSLDWGEQYF
cdr3_nt: TGCGCCAGCAGCTTGGATTGGGGCGAGCAGTACTTC

v_call: TRBV3-1/TRBV3-2
j_call: TRBJ2-7
d_call: NA
clone_size: NA
cdr3_aa: CASSQDINLNEQYF
cdr3_nt: TGTGCCAGCAGCCAAGATATTAACCTAAACGAGCAGTACTTC

v_call: TRBV4-1
j_call: TRBJ2-7
d_call: TRBD2
clone_size: NA
cdr3_aa: CASSQEGGSSYEQYF
cdr3_nt: TGCGCCAGCAGCCAAGAGGGCGGGAGCTCCTACGAGCAGTACTTC

v_call: TRBV9
j_call: TRBJ1-1
d_call: NA
clone_size: few
cdr3_aa: CASSVGQGNTEAFF
cdr3_nt: TGTGCCAGCAGCGTAGGGCAGGGGAACACTGAAGCTTTCTTT

v_call: TRBV6-5
j_call: TRBJ1-2
d_call: NA
clone_size: NA
cdr3_aa: CASRTPAGLRHGYTF
cdr3_nt: TGTGCCAGCAGAACCCCGGCAGGGTTAAGACATGGCTACACCTTC

v_call: TRBV9
j_call: TRBJ1-2
d_call: TRBD1
clone_size: NA
cdr3_aa: CASGTGTVNYGYTF
cdr3_nt: TGTGCCAGCGGGACCGGGACAGTAAACTATGGCTACACCTTC

v_call: TRBV28
j_call: TRBJ2-1
d_call: NA
clone_size: NA
cdr3_aa: CASSLAQYNEQFF
cdr3_nt: TGTGCCAGCAGTTTGGCACAGTACAATGAGCAGTTCTTC

v_call: TRBV18
j_call: TRBJ2-2
d_call: NA
clone_size: NA
cdr3_aa: CASSPPGHWNTGELFF
cdr3_nt: TGTGCCAGCTCACCACCTGGACACTGGAACACCGGGGAGCTGTTTTTT

v_call: TRBV19
j_call: TRBJ2-1
d_call: NA
clone_size: NA
cdr3_aa: CASSIGGYNEQFF
cdr3_nt: TGTGCCAGTAGTATCGGCGGATACAATGAGCAGTTCTTC

v_call: TRBV21-1
j_call: TRBJ1-1
d_call: NA
clone_size: NA
cdr3_aa: CASSKVWQEHTEAFF
cdr3_nt: TGTGCCAGCAGCAAAGTTTGGCAGGAGCACACTGAAGCTTTCTTT

v_call: TRBV3-1/TRBV3-2
j_call: TRBJ2-5
d_call: NA
clone_size: NA
cdr3_aa: CASSGETQYF
cdr3_nt: TGTGCCAGCAGCGGAGAGACCCAGTACTTC

v_call: TRBV7-2
j_call: TRBJ2-2
d_call: NA
clone_size: NA
cdr3_aa: CASSLALQGTGELFF
cdr3_nt: TGTGCCAGCAGCTTAGCGCTACAGGGTACCGGGGAGCTGTTTTTT

v_call: TRBV11-3
j_call: TRBJ2-1
d_call: NA
clone_size: few
cdr3_aa: CASSLTSSYNEQFF
cdr3_nt: TGTGCCAGCAGTCTCACGAGCTCCTACAATGAGCAGTTCTTC

v_call: TRBV13
j_call: TRBJ1-1
d_call: NA
clone_size: NA
cdr3_aa: CASSWPGGNTEAFF
cdr3_nt: TGTGCCAGCAGCTGGCCGGGGGGGAACACTGAAGCTTTCTTT

v_call: TRBV9
j_call: TRBJ2-5
d_call: NA
clone_size: NA
cdr3_aa: CASSVPNGGAETQYF
cdr3_nt: TGTGCCAGCAGCGTACCGAACGGAGGGGCAGAGACCCAGTACTTC

v_call: TRBV28
j_call: TRBJ2-2
d_call: TRBD2
clone_size: NA
cdr3_aa: CASRLAGGEGELFF
cdr3_nt: TGTGCCAGCAGATTAGCGGGAGGTGAAGGGGAGCTGTTTTTT

v_call: TRBV10-2
j_call: TRBJ2-7
d_call: TRBD1
clone_size: NA
cdr3_aa: CATRRDRVYEQYF
cdr3_nt: TGCGCCACCCGGCGGGACAGGGTGTACGAGCAGTACTTC

v_call: TRBV2
j_call: TRBJ2-1
d_call: TRBD2
clone_size: NA
cdr3_aa: CASSERGGSVHNEQFF
cdr3_nt: TGTGCCAGCAGTGAAAGGGGCGGGAGCGTCCACAATGAGCAGTTCTTC

v_call: TRBV27
j_call: TRBJ2-1
d_call: NA
clone_size: NA
cdr3_aa: CASSLYPAGVAYNEQFF
cdr3_nt: TGTGCCAGCAGTTTATACCCAGCTGGGGTGGCCTACAATGAGCAGTTCTTC

v_call: TRBV30
j_call: TRBJ2-5
d_call: NA
clone_size: NA
cdr3_aa: CAWIRIGSETQYF
cdr3_nt: TGTGCCTGGATCCGTATCGGGTCGGAGACCCAGTACTTC

v_call: TRBV5-6
j_call: TRBJ1-1
d_call: NA
clone_size: NA
cdr3_aa: CASSIGASTEAFF
cdr3_nt: TGTGCCAGCAGCATCGGGGCGAGCACTGAAGCTTTCTTT

v_call: TRBV5-1
j_call: TRBJ1-2
d_call: TRBD1
clone_size: NA
cdr3_aa: CASSSTGPNYGYTF
cdr3_nt: TGCGCCAGCAGCTCGACAGGGCCGAACTATGGCTACACCTTC

v_call: TRBV18
j_call: TRBJ2-4
d_call: TRBD1
clone_size: NA
cdr3_aa: CASSPVGTGGFFQYF
cdr3_nt: TGTGCCAGCTCACCTGTCGGGACAGGGGGCTTTTTTCAGTACTTC

v_call: TRBV29-1
j_call: TRBJ2-1
d_call: NA
clone_size: few
cdr3_aa: CSVGGDLDEQFF
cdr3_nt: TGCAGCGTCGGAGGGGATTTGGATGAGCAGTTCTTC

v_call: TRBV18
j_call: TRBJ2-7
d_call: TRBD2
clone_size: NA
cdr3_aa: CASSPSLAGGYEQYF
cdr3_nt: TGTGCCAGCTCACCTTCACTAGCGGGAGGCTACGAGCAGTACTTC

v_call: TRBV11-2
j_call: TRBJ2-7
d_call: TRBD1
clone_size: NA
cdr3_aa: CASSSTRTGGYEQYF
cdr3_nt: TGTGCCAGCAGCTCTACCAGGACAGGGGGCTACGAGCAGTACTTC

v_call: TRBV5-4
j_call: TRBJ1-2
d_call: TRBD1
clone_size: NA
cdr3_aa: CASSRVGQGARGYTF
cdr3_nt: TGTGCCAGCAGCAGGGTCGGACAGGGGGCACGGGGCTACACCTTC

v_call: TRBV20-1
j_call: TRBJ2-3
d_call: NA
clone_size: once
cdr3_aa: CSATPTDTQYF
cdr3_nt: TGCAGCGCCACTCCGACAGATACGCAGTATTTT

v_call: TRBV7-2
j_call: TRBJ2-5
d_call: TRBD2
clone_size: once
cdr3_aa: CASSGRGGGSRETQYF
cdr3_nt: TGTGCCAGCAGCGGACGGGGGGGTGGGAGTCGAGAGACCCAGTACTTC

v_call: TRBV3-1/TRBV3-2
j_call: TRBJ1-1
d_call: NA
clone_size: NA
cdr3_aa: CASSQDSEVTEAFF
cdr3_nt: TGTGCCAGCAGCCAAGATAGCGAGGTCACTGAAGCTTTCTTT

v_call: TRBV15
j_call: TRBJ2-5
d_call: TRBD1
clone_size: few
cdr3_aa: CATSRATGGAETQYF
cdr3_nt: TGTGCCACCAGCAGAGCTACAGGGGGCGCAGAGACCCAGTACTTC

v_call: TRBV7-9
j_call: TRBJ2-2
d_call: NA
clone_size: NA
cdr3_aa: CASSLALLRGFPGELFF
cdr3_nt: TGTGCCAGCAGCCTCGCCCTCCTAAGGGGCTTCCCCGGGGAGCTGTTTTTT

v_call: TRBV15
j_call: TRBJ1-3
d_call: TRBD1
clone_size: NA
cdr3_aa: CATSRTGDSSGNTIYF
cdr3_nt: TGTGCCACCAGCCGTACAGGGGATTCCTCTGGAAACACCATATATTTT

v_call: TRBV28
j_call: TRBJ2-7
d_call: TRBD2
clone_size: NA
cdr3_aa: CASRRASSGRSYEQYF
cdr3_nt: TGTGCCAGCAGACGAGCCTCTAGCGGGCGCTCCTACGAGCAGTACTTC

v_call: TRBV28
j_call: TRBJ2-5
d_call: TRBD1
clone_size: NA
cdr3_aa: CASRQTGLEVQYF
cdr3_nt: TGTGCCAGCAGGCAGACAGGGCTGGAGGTCCAGTACTTC

v_call: TRBV4-2
j_call: TRBJ2-2
d_call: TRBD1
clone_size: NA
cdr3_aa: CASSHSSGQENTGELFF
cdr3_nt: TGTGCCAGCAGCCATAGCTCCGGACAGGAGAACACCGGGGAGCTGTTTTTT

v_call: TRBV5-1
j_call: TRBJ2-1
d_call: TRBD1
clone_size: NA
cdr3_aa: CASRQTGYNEQFF
cdr3_nt: TGCGCCAGCAGGCAGACAGGGTACAATGAGCAGTTCTTC